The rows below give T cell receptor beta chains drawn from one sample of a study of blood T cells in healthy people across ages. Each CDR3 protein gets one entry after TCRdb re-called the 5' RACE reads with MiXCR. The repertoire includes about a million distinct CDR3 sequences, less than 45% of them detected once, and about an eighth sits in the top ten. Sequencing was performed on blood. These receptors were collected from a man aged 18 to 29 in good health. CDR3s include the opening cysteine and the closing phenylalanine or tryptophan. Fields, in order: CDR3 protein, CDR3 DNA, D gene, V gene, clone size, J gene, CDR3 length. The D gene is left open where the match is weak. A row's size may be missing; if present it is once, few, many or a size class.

CASSYQGQGGNEQFF	TGTGCCAGCAGCTATCAAGGACAGGGGGGCAATGAGCAGTTCTTC	TRBD1	TRBV5-6	few	TRBJ2-1	15
CASSLSGVDEQFF	TGTGCCAGCAGCTTATCGGGCGTCGATGAGCAGTTCTTC	.	TRBV7-9	.	TRBJ2-1	13
CASTRQGRSPLHF	TGCGCCAGCACCCGACAGGGAAGGTCACCCCTCCACTTT	TRBD1	TRBV10-2	.	TRBJ1-6	13
CASGDGGQVRNEQFF	TGTGCCAGCGGGGACGGGGGGCAAGTAAGGAATGAGCAGTTCTTC	.	TRBV2	.	TRBJ2-1	15
CASSYGQGPCNEQFF	TGTGCCAGCAGTTACGGCCAGGGGCCATGCAATGAGCAGTTCTTC	.	TRBV6-2/TRBV6-3	.	TRBJ2-1	15
CASSPEGVVGTEAFF	TGCGCCAGCAGCCCCGAGGGGGTCGTGGGCACTGAAGCTTTCTTT	.	TRBV5-1	.	TRBJ1-1	15
CSVPRGTGVTEAFF	TGCAGTGTCCCCCGGGGTACGGGGGTAACTGAAGCTTTCTTT	.	TRBV20-1	few	TRBJ1-1	14
CASSRQGFSPEAFF	TGTGCCAGCAGCCGCCAGGGGTTTAGCCCTGAAGCTTTCTTT	.	TRBV4-2	.	TRBJ1-1	14
CAISSGTSGFTDTQYF	TGTGCCATCAGCTCCGGGACTAGCGGATTCACAGATACGCAGTATTTT	TRBD2	TRBV10-3	few	TRBJ2-3	16
CASSQTQGAAKNIQYF	TGCGCCAGCAGCCAAACCCAGGGGGCAGCCAAAAACATTCAGTACTTC	TRBD1	TRBV4-1	few	TRBJ2-4	16
CASSASGVAETQYF	TGTGCCAGCAGCGCGTCAGGGGTTGCGGAGACCCAGTACTTC	.	TRBV9	few	TRBJ2-5	14
CASSEAGGANEQFF	TGTGCCAGCAGTGAGGCGGGGGGGGCCAATGAGCAGTTCTTC	TRBD2	TRBV25-1	.	TRBJ2-1	14
CASSLYGGDQETPYF	TGTGCTAGCAGCTTATATGGCGGCGACCAAGAGACCCCGTACTTC	.	TRBV7-7	.	TRBJ2-5	15
CASSLAPRGQSTDTQYF	TGTGCCAGCAGCTTAGCTCCTCGGGGGCAGAGCACAGATACGCAGTATTTT	.	TRBV7-8	.	TRBJ2-3	17
CASSLSVMGNEQYF	TGTGCCAGCAGCTTAAGTGTTATGGGAAACGAGCAGTACTTC	.	TRBV7-8	.	TRBJ2-7	14
CASSLRGAGRTDTQYF	TGTGCCAGCAGCCTTCGTGGAGCGGGGCGAACAGATACGCAGTATTTT	TRBD2	TRBV3-1	.	TRBJ2-3	16
CASSHYPGTGNSYEQYF	TGTGCCAGCAGCCATTATCCCGGGACAGGGAATTCCTACGAGCAGTACTTC	TRBD1	TRBV14	.	TRBJ2-7	17
CASSPGPRDPGELFF	TGTGCCAGCAGCCCAGGGCCCCGGGATCCCGGGGAGCTGTTTTTT	.	TRBV12-3/TRBV12-4	.	TRBJ2-2	15
CASSYVGGRVTEAFF	TGCGCCAGCAGCTATGTTGGGGGGCGAGTGACTGAAGCTTTCTTT	.	TRBV5-1	.	TRBJ1-1	15
CASSSPTAFQETQYF	TGTGCCAGCAGCTCCCCCACAGCCTTCCAAGAGACCCAGTACTTC	.	TRBV7-2	few	TRBJ2-5	15
CATSRSANTEAFF	TGTGCTACCAGCAGATCCGCCAACACTGAAGCTTTCTTT	.	TRBV15	.	TRBJ1-1	13
CASSLRSGITTYNEQFF	TGCGCCAGCAGCTTGAGATCCGGCATCACCACCTACAATGAGCAGTTCTTC	.	TRBV5-1	.	TRBJ2-1	17
CASSPQLRDSYNEQFF	TGTGCCAGCTCACCCCAATTGCGGGATTCCTACAATGAGCAGTTCTTC	.	TRBV18	.	TRBJ2-1	16
CASSPGAGGYNEQFF	TGTGCCAGCAGTCCCGGAGCCGGGGGGTACAATGAGCAGTTCTTC	TRBD2	TRBV27	few	TRBJ2-1	15
CASSLVGTGSLQLEQFF	TGTGCCAGCAGCTTAGTCGGGACAGGGAGCCTACAATTGGAGCAGTTCTTC	TRBD1	TRBV7-2	few	TRBJ2-1	17
CASSPYGPIEAQYF	TGTGCCAGCAGCCCTTACGGACCGATTGAGGCCCAGTACTTC	.	TRBV7-9	.	TRBJ2-5	14
CANSAGGREAFF	TGCGCCAACAGCGCCGGGGGGCGTGAAGCTTTCTTT	.	TRBV5-1	.	TRBJ1-1	12
CASSPTERYGYTF	TGTGCCAGCAGCCCGACGGAACGCTATGGCTACACCTTC	.	TRBV3-1	few	TRBJ1-2	13
CASSLGPPRTANEKLFF	TGTGCCAGCAGCTTAGGCCCCCCTCGGACAGCTAATGAAAAACTGTTTTTT	.	TRBV7-2	few	TRBJ1-4	17
CSARLQGKEDGYTF	TGCAGTGCTAGACTACAGGGAAAGGAGGATGGCTACACCTTC	.	TRBV20-1	.	TRBJ1-2	14
CSVEELRGTEAFF	TGCAGCGTTGAAGAGCTACGGGGCACTGAAGCTTTCTTT	.	TRBV29-1	many	TRBJ1-1	13
CAIRVGLLSTDTQYF	TGTGCCATCAGAGTCGGACTCCTAAGCACAGATACGCAGTATTTT	.	TRBV10-3	.	TRBJ2-3	15
CASKTGGDEKLFF	TGTGCCAGCAAGACAGGGGGGGATGAAAAACTGTTTTTT	TRBD1	TRBV6-6	once	TRBJ1-4	13
CASSQGAPGTGMDEKLFF	TGTGCCAGCAGCCAAGGGGCACCCGGGACAGGGATGGATGAAAAACTGTTTTTT	TRBD1	TRBV14	many	TRBJ1-4	18
CASSVRDRGNEQFF	TGTGCCAGCAGCGTCCGGGACAGGGGCAATGAGCAGTTCTTC	TRBD1	TRBV9	.	TRBJ2-1	14
CATKGQGCGYTF	TGTGCCACCAAGGGACAGGGTTGTGGCTACACCTTC	TRBD1	TRBV10-3	.	TRBJ1-2	12
CASSPRTDMQYF	TGTGCCAGCAGCCCGAGAACAGATATGCAGTATTTT	.	TRBV12-3/TRBV12-4	.	TRBJ2-3	12
CASSSERGSNTGELFF	TGTGCCAGCAGCTCCGAGCGGGGGAGTAACACCGGGGAGCTGTTTTTT	TRBD2	TRBV11-1	.	TRBJ2-2	16
CAWKPGTPGSPLHF	TGTGCCTGGAAACCCGGGACGCCGGGTTCACCCCTCCACTTT	.	TRBV30	few	TRBJ1-6	14
CASSEGRLNTEAFF	TGTGCCAGCAGCGAGGGCAGATTGAACACTGAAGCTTTCTTT	.	TRBV7-8	.	TRBJ1-1	14
CASSTGMRTGELFF	TGTGCCAGCAGTACAGGGATGAGAACCGGGGAGCTGTTTTTT	.	TRBV7-2	.	TRBJ2-2	14
CASSVADRQNTEAFF	TGTGCCAGCAGCGTAGCTGACAGACAGAACACTGAAGCTTTCTTT	.	TRBV9	.	TRBJ1-1	15
CASSLRTGTDYGYTF	TGTGCCAGCAGCTTAAGAACAGGGACGGACTATGGCTACACCTTC	.	TRBV5-5	few	TRBJ1-2	15
CASSLHSGRRETQYF	TGTGCCAGCAGCCTTCACAGTGGGCGACGAGAGACCCAGTACTTC	.	TRBV7-3	few	TRBJ2-5	15
CASSLWTGGNTGELFF	TGTGCCAGCAGTTTGTGGACAGGCGGGAACACCGGGGAGCTGTTTTTT	TRBD1	TRBV6-5	.	TRBJ2-2	16
CARSLKWSPGTGGYGYTF	TGCGCCCGCAGCTTAAAGTGGAGTCCCGGGACAGGGGGCTATGGCTACACCTTC	TRBD1	TRBV4-3	.	TRBJ1-2	18
CASSPTGDSNQPQHF	TGTGCCAGCAGTCCCACGGGAGATAGCAATCAGCCCCAGCATTTT	.	TRBV6-6	many	TRBJ1-5	15
CASKPGPANTEAFF	TGTGCCAGCAAACCGGGACCGGCGAACACTGAAGCTTTCTTT	.	TRBV19	once	TRBJ1-1	14
CASSLRYGGEQFF	TGCGCCAGCAGCTTGAGGTACGGCGGTGAACAGTTCTTC	.	TRBV5-1	.	TRBJ2-1	13
CSAEPWDRENIQYF	TGCAGTGCGGAGCCCTGGGACAGGGAAAACATTCAGTACTTC	TRBD1	TRBV20-1	.	TRBJ2-4	14
CASSQMLNEKLFF	TGTGCCAGCAGCCAAATGCTGAATGAAAAACTGTTTTTT	.	TRBV14	.	TRBJ1-4	13
CASSLIPSGGLRETQYF	TGTGCCAGCAGTTTAATCCCTAGCGGGGGCCTAAGAGAGACCCAGTACTTC	TRBD2	TRBV27	few	TRBJ2-5	17
CASSQDSQGLYGYTF	TGCGCCAGCAGCCAAGATTCCCAGGGGCTCTATGGCTACACCTTC	.	TRBV4-3	few	TRBJ1-2	15
CSARDALTGTDNQPQHF	TGCAGTGCTAGAGATGCCCTGACCGGGACAGACAATCAGCCCCAGCATTTT	TRBD1	TRBV20-1	.	TRBJ1-5	17
CASRDAGVETQYF	TGTGCCAGCAGAGATGCAGGGGTTGAGACCCAGTACTTC	.	TRBV6-5	few	TRBJ2-5	13
CASSQDAYNNQPQHF	TGCGCCAGCAGCCAAGACGCTTATAACAATCAGCCCCAGCATTTT	.	TRBV4-3	.	TRBJ1-5	15
CASSGSPGTAYGYTF	TGTGCCAGCAGTGGATCCCCCGGGACAGCGTATGGCTACACCTTC	TRBD1	TRBV27	.	TRBJ1-2	15
CASIKDGTDTQYF	TGTGCCAGCATCAAGGATGGTACAGATACGCAGTATTTT	.	TRBV7-2	few	TRBJ2-3	13
CASSDTGTGHYEQYF	TGTGCCAGCAGTGACACCGGGACAGGGCACTACGAGCAGTACTTC	TRBD1	TRBV6-1	.	TRBJ2-7	15